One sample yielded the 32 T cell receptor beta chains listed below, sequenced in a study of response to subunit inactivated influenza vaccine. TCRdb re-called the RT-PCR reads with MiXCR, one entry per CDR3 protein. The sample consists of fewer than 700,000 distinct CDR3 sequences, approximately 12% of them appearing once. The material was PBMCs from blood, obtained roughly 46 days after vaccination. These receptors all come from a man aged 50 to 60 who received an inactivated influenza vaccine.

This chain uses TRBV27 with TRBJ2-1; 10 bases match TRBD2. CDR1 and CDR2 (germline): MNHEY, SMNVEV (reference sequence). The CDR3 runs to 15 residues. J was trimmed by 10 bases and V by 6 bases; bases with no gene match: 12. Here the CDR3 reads CASSPILAGATEQFF. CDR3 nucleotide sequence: TGTGCCAGCAGCCCTATCCTAGCGGGAGCTACCGAGCAGTTCTTC.

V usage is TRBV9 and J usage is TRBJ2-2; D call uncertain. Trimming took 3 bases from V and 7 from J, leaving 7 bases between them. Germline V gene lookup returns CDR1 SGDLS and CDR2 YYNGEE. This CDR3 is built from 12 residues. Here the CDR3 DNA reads TGTGCCAGCAGCGGTAACGACGGGGAGCTGTTTTTT. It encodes CASSGNDGELFF.

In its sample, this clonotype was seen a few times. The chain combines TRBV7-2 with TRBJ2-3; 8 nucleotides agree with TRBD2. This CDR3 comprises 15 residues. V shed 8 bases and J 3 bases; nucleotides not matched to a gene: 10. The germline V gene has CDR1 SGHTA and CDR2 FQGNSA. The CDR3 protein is CASFRGGFYTDTQYF. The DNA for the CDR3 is TGTGCCAGCTTCCGCGGGGGGTTTTATACAGATACGCAGTATTTT.

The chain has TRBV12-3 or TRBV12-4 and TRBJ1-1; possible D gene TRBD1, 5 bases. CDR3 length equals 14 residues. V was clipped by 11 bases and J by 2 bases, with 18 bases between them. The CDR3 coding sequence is TGTGCCGGGGGGGAGGCAGGGCCCAACACTGAAGCTTTCTTT. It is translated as CAGGEAGPNTEAFF.

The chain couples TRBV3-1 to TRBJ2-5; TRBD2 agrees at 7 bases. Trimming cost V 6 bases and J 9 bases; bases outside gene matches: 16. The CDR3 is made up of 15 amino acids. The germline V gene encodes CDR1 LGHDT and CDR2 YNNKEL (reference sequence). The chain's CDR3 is CASSPRDYHKSSQYF. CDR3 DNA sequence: TGTGCCAGCAGTCCGCGGGACTACCACAAGTCGTCCCAGTACTTC.

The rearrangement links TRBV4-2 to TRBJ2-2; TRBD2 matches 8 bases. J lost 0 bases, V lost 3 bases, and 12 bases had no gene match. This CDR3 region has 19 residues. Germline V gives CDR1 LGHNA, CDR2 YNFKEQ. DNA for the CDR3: TGTGCCAGCAGCCACCCTACTAGCGGAGGCTTCGCGAACACCGGGGAGCTGTTTTTT. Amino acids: CASSHPTSGGFANTGELFF.

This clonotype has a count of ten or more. CDR3 residues: CASSLEQGAYNEQFF. Here the CDR3 DNA reads TGCGCCAGCAGCTTGGAGCAGGGGGCCTACAATGAGCAGTTCTTC. The chain uses TRBV5-1 and TRBJ2-1; 7 nucleotides agree with TRBD1. The CDR3 sequence is 15 residues long. The V gene's germline CDR1 is SGHRS and CDR2 YFSETQ. Trimming at V came to 0 bases and at J to 2 bases, leaving 2 bases not matched to a gene.

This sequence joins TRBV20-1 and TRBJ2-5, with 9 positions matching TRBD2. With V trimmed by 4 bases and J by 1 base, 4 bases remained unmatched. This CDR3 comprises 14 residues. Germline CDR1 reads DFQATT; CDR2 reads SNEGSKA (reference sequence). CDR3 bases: TGCAGTGCTATGGTAGCGGGAGTCCAAGAGACCCAGTACTTC. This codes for CSAMVAGVQETQYF.

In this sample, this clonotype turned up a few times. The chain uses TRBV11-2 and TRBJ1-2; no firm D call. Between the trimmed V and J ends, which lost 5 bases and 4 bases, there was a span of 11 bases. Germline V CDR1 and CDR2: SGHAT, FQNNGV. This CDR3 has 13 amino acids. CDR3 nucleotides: TGTGCCAGCAGCGTTAGCGGGGTCTATGGCTACACCTTC. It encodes CASSVSGVYGYTF.

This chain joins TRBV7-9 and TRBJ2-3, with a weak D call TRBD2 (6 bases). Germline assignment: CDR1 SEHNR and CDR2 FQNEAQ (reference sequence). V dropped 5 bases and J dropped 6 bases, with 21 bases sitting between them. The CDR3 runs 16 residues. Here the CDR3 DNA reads TGTGCCAGCAGCCCCCGAGGTAGCGGCAAAGCGGATACGCAGTATTTT. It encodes CASSPRGSGKADTQYF.

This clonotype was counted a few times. The CDR3 sequence: CSARSYGSDTQYF. The CDR3 nucleotides are TGCAGTGCTAGATCCTACGGGTCAGATACGCAGTATTTT. The chain recombines TRBV20-1 with TRBJ2-3; D gene unclear. V lost 2 bases, J lost 4 bases, and 10 bases lay in between. The germline CDR1 and CDR2 sequences are DFQATT and SNEGSKA (reference sequence). CDR3 length: 13 amino acids.

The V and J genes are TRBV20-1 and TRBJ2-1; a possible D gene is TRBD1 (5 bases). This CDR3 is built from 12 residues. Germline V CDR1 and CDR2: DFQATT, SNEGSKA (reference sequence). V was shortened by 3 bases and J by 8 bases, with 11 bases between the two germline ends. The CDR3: CSARAGFYEQFF. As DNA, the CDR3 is TGCAGTGCTAGGGCAGGGTTTTATGAGCAGTTCTTC.

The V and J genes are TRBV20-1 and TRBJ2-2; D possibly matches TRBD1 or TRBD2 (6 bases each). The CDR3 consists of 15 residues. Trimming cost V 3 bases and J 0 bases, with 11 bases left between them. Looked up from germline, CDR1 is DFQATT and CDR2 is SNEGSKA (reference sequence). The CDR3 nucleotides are TGCAGTGCTAGGGGGGGCCACGCGAACACCGGGGAGCTGTTTTTT. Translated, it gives CSARGGHANTGELFF.

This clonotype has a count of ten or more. The CDR3 sequence is CSAPRQGIETQYF. The CDR3 bases are TGCAGTGCTCCACGACAGGGGATTGAGACCCAGTACTTC. V is TRBV20-1 and J is TRBJ2-5; 8 bases match TRBD1. The V gene's germline CDR1 is DFQATT and CDR2 SNEGSKA (reference sequence). V gave up 5 bases and J gave up 5 bases; unmatched junction bases: 7. CDR3 length equals 13 residues.

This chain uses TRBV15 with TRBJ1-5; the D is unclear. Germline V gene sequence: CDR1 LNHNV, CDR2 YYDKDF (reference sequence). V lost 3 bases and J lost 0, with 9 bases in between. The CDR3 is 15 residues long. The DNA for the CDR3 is TGTGCCACCAGCAGTGGAGCCTATAGCAATCAGCCCCAGCATTTT. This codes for CATSSGAYSNQPQHF. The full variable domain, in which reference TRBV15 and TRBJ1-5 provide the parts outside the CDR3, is DAMVIQNPRYQVTQFGKPVTLSCSQTLNHNVMYWYQQKSSQAPKLLFHYYDKDFNNEADTPDNFQSRRPNTSFCFLDIRSPGLGDTAMYLCATSSGAYSNQPQHFGDGTRLSIL.

CDR3 sequence (DNA): TGCAGTGCTAGAGATCTGTTCGTCACGGGAAATGAGCAGTTCTTC. Its protein is CSARDLFVTGNEQFF. The chain links TRBV20-1 to TRBJ2-1, with D possibly being TRBD2 (5 bases). The germline CDR1 and CDR2 sequences are DFQATT and SNEGSKA (reference sequence). The germline V and J ends were trimmed by 0 bases and 7 bases, with 16 bases remaining between them. The CDR3 consists of 15 residues.

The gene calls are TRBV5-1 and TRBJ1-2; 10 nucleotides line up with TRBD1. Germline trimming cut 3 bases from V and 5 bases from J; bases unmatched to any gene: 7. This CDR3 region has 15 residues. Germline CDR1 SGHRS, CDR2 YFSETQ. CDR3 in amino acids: CASSSAGTGVYGYTF. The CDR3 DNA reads TGCGCCAGCAGCTCGGCCGGGACAGGGGTATATGGCTACACCTTC.

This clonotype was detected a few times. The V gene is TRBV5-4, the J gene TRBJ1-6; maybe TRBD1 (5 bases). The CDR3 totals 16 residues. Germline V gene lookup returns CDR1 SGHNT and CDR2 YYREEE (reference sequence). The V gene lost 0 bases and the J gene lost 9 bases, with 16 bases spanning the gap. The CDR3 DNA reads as TGTGCCAGCAGCTTGGAAGGGGCAGGGACGGGTTCACCCCTCCACTTT. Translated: CASSLEGAGTGSPLHF.

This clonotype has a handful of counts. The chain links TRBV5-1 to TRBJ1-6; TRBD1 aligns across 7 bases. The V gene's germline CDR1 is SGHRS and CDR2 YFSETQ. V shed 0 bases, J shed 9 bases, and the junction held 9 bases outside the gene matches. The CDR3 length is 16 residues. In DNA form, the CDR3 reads TGCGCCAGCAGCTTGGGATCAACAGGGGTTTCTTCACCCCTCCACTTT. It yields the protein CASSLGSTGVSSPLHF. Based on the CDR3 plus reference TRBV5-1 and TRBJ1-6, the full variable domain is KAGVTQTPRYLIKTRGQQVTLSCSPISGHRSVSWYQQTPGQGLQFLFEYFSETQRNKGNFPGRFSGRQFSNSRSEMNVSTLELGDSALYLCASSLGSTGVSSPLHFGNGTRLTVT.

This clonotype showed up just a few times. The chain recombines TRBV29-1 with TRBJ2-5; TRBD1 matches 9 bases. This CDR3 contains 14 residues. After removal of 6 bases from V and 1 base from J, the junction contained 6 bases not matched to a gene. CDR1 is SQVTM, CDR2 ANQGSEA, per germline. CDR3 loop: CSVTRTGVQETQYF. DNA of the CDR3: TGCAGCGTCACGAGGACAGGGGTCCAAGAGACCCAGTACTTC.

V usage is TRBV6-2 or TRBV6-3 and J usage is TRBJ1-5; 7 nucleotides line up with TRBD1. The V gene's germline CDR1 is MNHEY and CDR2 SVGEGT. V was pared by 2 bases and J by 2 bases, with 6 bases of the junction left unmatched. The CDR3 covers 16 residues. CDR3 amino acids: CASSYRGRGGNQPQHF. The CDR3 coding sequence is TGTGCCAGCAGTTACAGGGGGCGAGGGGGCAATCAGCCCCAGCATTTT.

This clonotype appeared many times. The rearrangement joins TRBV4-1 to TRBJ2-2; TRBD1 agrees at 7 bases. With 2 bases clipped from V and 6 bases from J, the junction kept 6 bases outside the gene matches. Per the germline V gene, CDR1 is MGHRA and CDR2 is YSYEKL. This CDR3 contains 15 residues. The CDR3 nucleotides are TGCGCCAGCAGCCAAAAACAGGGGTGGGCCGGGGAGCTGTTTTTT. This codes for CASSQKQGWAGELFF.

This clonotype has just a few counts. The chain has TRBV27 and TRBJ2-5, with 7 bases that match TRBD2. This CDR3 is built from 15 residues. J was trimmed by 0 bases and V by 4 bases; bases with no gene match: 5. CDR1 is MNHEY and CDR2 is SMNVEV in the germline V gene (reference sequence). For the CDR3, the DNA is TGTGCCAGCAGTTCGTCCGGGACTAACCAAGAGACCCAGTACTTC. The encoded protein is CASSSSGTNQETQYF.

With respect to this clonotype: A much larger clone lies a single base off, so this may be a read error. CDR3 sequence reads: CASSQDGYQETQYF. The CDR3, as DNA: TGTGCCAGCAGCCAAGACGGGTACCAAGAGACCCAGTACTTC. The chain is built from TRBV4-2 and TRBJ2-5, with D uncertain. The germline CDR1 and CDR2 sequences are LGHNA and YNFKEQ. The V and J ends lost 0 bases and 0 bases respectively, with 5 bases between them. The CDR3 consists of 14 residues.

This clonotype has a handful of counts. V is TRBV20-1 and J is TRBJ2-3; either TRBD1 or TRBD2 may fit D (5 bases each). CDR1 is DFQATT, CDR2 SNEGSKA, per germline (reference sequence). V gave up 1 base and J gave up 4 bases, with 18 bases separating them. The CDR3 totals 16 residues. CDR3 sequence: CSARGYRDLQSDTQYF. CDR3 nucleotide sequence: TGCAGTGCTAGAGGATACCGGGACCTTCAATCAGATACGCAGTATTTT.

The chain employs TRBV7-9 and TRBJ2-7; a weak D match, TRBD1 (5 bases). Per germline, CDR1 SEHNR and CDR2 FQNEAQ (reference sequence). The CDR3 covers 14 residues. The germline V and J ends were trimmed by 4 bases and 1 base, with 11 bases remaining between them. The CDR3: CASSSLDSSYEQYF. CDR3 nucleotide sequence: TGTGCCAGCAGCTCCTTAGACAGTTCCTACGAGCAGTACTTC.

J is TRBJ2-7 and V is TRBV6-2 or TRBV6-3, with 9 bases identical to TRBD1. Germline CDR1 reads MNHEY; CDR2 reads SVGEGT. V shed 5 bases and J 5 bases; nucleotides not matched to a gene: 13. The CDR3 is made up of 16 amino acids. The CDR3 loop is CASSALGDRVSDEQYF. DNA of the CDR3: TGTGCCAGCAGTGCCTTAGGGGACAGGGTATCTGACGAGCAGTACTTC.

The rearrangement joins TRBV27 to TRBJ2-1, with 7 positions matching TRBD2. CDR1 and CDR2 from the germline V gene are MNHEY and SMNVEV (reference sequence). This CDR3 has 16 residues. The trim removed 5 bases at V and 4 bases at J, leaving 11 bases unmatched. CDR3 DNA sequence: TGTGCCAGCAGTGTGGTAGTGGGGAGGGGTTACAATGAGCAGTTCTTC. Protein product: CASSVVVGRGYNEQFF.

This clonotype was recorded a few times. The CDR3 is CASSLGGGGLPYEQYF. DNA for the CDR3: TGTGCCAGCAGCTTAGGAGGCGGGGGACTCCCCTACGAGCAGTACTTC. The gene calls are TRBV7-8 and TRBJ2-7; 7 bases agree with TRBD2. This CDR3 region has 16 residues. The V and J ends lost 1 base and 2 bases, in that order; junction bases with no gene match: 8. Germline V lookup: CDR1 SGHVS, CDR2 FQNEAQ.

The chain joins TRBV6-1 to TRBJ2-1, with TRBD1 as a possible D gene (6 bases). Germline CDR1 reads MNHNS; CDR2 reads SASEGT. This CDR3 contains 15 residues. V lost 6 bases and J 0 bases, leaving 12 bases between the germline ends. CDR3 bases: TGTGCCAGCAGCCGAGACAGGTACTCCTACAATGAGCAGTTCTTC. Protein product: CASSRDRYSYNEQFF.

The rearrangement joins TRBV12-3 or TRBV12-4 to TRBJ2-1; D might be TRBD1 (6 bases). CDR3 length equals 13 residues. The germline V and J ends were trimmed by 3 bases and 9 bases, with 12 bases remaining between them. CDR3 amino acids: CASSLGRGPEQFF. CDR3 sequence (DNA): TGTGCCAGCAGTTTGGGCAGGGGACCTGAGCAGTTCTTC.

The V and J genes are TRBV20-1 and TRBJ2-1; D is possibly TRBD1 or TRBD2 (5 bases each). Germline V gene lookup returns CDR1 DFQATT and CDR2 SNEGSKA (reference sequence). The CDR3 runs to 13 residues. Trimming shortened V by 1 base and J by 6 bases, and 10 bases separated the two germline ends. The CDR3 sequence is CSARAGTLNEQFF. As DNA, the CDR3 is TGCAGTGCTAGAGCTGGGACCCTCAATGAGCAGTTCTTC.